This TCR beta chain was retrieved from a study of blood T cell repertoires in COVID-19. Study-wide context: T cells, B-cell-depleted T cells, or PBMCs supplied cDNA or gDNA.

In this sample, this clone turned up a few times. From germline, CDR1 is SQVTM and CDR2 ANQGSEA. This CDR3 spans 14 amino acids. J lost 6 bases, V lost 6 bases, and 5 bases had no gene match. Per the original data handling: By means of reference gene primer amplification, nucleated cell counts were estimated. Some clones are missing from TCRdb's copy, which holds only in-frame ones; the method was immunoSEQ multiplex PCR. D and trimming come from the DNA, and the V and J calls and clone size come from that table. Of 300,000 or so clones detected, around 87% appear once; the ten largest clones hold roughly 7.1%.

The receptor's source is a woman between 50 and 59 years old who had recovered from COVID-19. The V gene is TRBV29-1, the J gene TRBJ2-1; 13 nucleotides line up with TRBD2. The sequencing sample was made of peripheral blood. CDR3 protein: CSVMTSGRFNEQFF. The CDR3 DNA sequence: TGCAGCGTCATGACTAGCGGGAGGTTCAATGAGCAGTTCTTC.